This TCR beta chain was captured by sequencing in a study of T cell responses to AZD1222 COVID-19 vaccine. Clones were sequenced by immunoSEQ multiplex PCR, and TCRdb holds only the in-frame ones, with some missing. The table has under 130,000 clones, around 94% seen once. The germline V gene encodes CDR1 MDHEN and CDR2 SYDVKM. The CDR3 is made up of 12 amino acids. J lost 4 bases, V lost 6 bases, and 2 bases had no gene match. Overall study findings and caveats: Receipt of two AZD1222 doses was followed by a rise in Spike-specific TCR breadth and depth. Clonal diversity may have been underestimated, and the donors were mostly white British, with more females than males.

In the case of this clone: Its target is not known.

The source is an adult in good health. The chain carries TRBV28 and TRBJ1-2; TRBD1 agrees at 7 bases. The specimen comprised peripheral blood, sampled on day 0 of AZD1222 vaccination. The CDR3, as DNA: TGTGCCAGCAGACGGACAGGCTATGGCTACACCTTC. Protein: CASRRTGYGYTF.